Presented here are 5 T cell receptor beta chains from one specimen sequenced in a study of shared T cell receptors in the human thymus. TCRdb keeps only in-frame clones here, not all; method: immunoSEQ multiplex PCR. In the table there are hundreds of thousands of clones, 75% to 80% of which are singletons. These sequences were also reported in another study, on human thymus T cells.

What was sequenced was thymocytes. The receptors stem from a boy younger than two with a congenital heart defect.

The gene calls are TRBV4-1 and TRBJ2-1; the match to TRBD2 covers 8 bases. The germline V gene encodes CDR1 MGHRA and CDR2 YSYEKL. Unmatched junction bases numbered 10, after V lost 0 bases and J lost 0 bases. There are 19 residues in the CDR3. As DNA, the CDR3 is TGCGCCAGCAGCCAAGATCTTTGGCCTAGCGGGCCCTCCTACAATGAGCAGTTCTTC. Amino acids: CASSQDLWPSGPSYNEQFF.

The genes are TRBV9 and TRBJ1-2, with 8 bases aligning to TRBD1. This CDR3 spans 17 amino acids. Per germline, CDR1 SGDLS and CDR2 YYNGEE. V shed 4 bases, J shed 3 bases, and the junction held 14 bases outside the gene matches. For the CDR3, the DNA is TGTGCCAGCAGCCCGAGGGACAGGCGTCTACCCTACTATGGCTACACCTTC. Protein sequence: CASSPRDRRLPYYGYTF.

The chain uses TRBV20-1 and TRBJ2-3, with D perhaps TRBD2 (6 bases). Germline V CDR1 and CDR2: DFQATT, SNEGSKA (reference sequence). The CDR3 contains 11 residues. The germline V and J ends were trimmed by 8 bases and 5 bases, with 11 bases remaining between them. The DNA for the CDR3 is TGCAGTCTCGGGGGTGGAGATACGCAGTATTTT. Translating it yields CSLGGGDTQYF.

V and J are TRBV5-6 and TRBJ2-3, with D perhaps TRBD2 (6 bases). Trimming removed 4 bases at V and 0 bases at J, with 15 bases between. This CDR3 has 16 amino acids. The germline V gene encodes CDR1 SGHDT and CDR2 YYEEEE. DNA of the CDR3: TGTGCCAGCAGCACCGCAGCGGGCCCTAGCACAGATACGCAGTATTTT. Translated: CASSTAAGPSTDTQYF.

The chain has TRBV5-4 and TRBJ2-6; 8 bases are a match to TRBD2. Trimming removed 5 bases from V and 0 bases from J; junction bases left unmatched: 10. Per the germline V gene, CDR1 is SGHNT and CDR2 is YYREEE (reference sequence). This CDR3 spans 18 amino acids. DNA of the CDR3: TGTGCCAGCAGTCCGGGGGGGGACGGATCCTCTGGGGCCAACGTCCTGACTTTC. Its translation: CASSPGGDGSSGANVLTF.